Listed here are 4 T cell receptor beta chains from one sample, sequenced in a study of T cell repertoires in cytomegalovirus infection. These receptors' targets are unknown. MiXCR, applied by TCRdb to the reads, yields one record per CDR3 protein. The table shows 800,000 to 950,000 distinct CDR3 sequences, with approximately 32% occurring only once. The specimen comprised cultured CD8+ T cells from PBMCs, sampled from culture after CMV antigen stimulation. These receptors came from a human donor in good health (CMV status not recorded). Some clones in this sample may be carry-over from other donors' samples.

The chain combines TRBV4-2 with TRBJ1-4; 7 positions agree with TRBD1. After removal of 1 base from V and 8 bases from J, the junction contained 4 bases not matched to a gene. The CDR3 has 14 amino acids. The germline gives CDR1 LGHNA, CDR2 YNFKEQ. CDR3 in DNA: TGTGCCAGCAGCCAAGTAGGGGGCGGGGAAAAACTGTTTTTT. Protein product: CASSQVGGGEKLFF.

The V call is TRBV6-1, the J call TRBJ2-1; D unclear. Trimming stripped 3 bases from V and 0 bases from J, with 9 bases between. Germline V CDR1 and CDR2: MNHNS, SASEGT. This CDR3 comprises 15 residues. CDR3 bases: TGTGCCAGCAGTGAGGATGGGTACTCCTACAATGAGCAGTTCTTC. Its protein product is CASSEDGYSYNEQFF.

The genes are TRBV9 and TRBJ2-5; 11 bases are a match to TRBD2. Germline CDR1 SGDLS, CDR2 YYNGEE. Trimming removed 0 bases from V and 4 bases from J; junction bases left unmatched: 2. This CDR3 has 15 amino acids. The CDR3 sequence: CASSVEGLAVETQYF. CDR3 bases: TGTGCCAGCAGCGTAGAGGGACTAGCGGTAGAGACCCAGTACTTC.

This clonotype was counted between two and nine times. This sequence joins TRBV6-5 and TRBJ2-7, with 8 nucleotides matching TRBD1. The V segment lost 0 bases and the J segment 6 bases; nucleotides outside the gene matches: 7. In germline, CDR1 is MNHEY, CDR2 SVGAGI. The CDR3 totals 15 residues. The CDR3 loop is CASSYSQGAVSEQYF. CDR3 DNA: TGTGCCAGCAGTTACTCGCAGGGGGCAGTTAGCGAGCAGTACTTC.